Listed here are 17 T cell receptor beta chains from one sample, sequenced in a study of shared clonotypes between healthy human individuals. Sequencing was performed with immunoSEQ multiplex PCR; in TCRdb, only in-frame clones are kept and a portion is missing. This repertoire shows about 1 million clones, about 80% found once; its top ten account for roughly 1.4%. Sequenced input: memory CD4+ T cells sorted from blood. The subset is: CD45RA-negative fraction. The origin of the receptors is a man in his late teens or twenties in good health.

The chain recombines TRBV28 with TRBJ2-7; 8 bases align to TRBD1. Germline CDR1 MDHEN, CDR2 SYDVKM. After removal of 5 bases from V and 4 bases from J, the junction contained 7 bases not matched to a gene. The CDR3 consists of 14 residues. The CDR3 loop is CASSGPGQVYEQYF. In DNA, the CDR3 is TGTGCCAGCAGTGGACCGGGACAGGTGTACGAGCAGTACTTC.

A remark on this clone: At the DNA level, this CDR3 is encoded by other sequences in the same sample as well. The chain carries TRBV5-1 and TRBJ1-1, with D uncertain. This CDR3 spans 13 amino acids. The V end lost 4 bases, the J end lost 1 base, and 8 bases lay between the germline ends. The germline V gene has CDR1 SGHRS and CDR2 YFSETQ. The CDR3 sequence is CASSLTANTEAFF. The DNA of the CDR3 is TGCGCCAGCAGCCTGACCGCGAACACTGAAGCTTTCTTT. The variable domain in full, completed from reference TRBV5-1 and TRBJ1-1, reads KAGVTQTPRYLIKTRGQQVTLSCSPISGHRSVSWYQQTPGQGLQFLFEYFSETQRNKGNFPGRFSGRQFSNSRSEMNVSTLELGDSALYLCASSLTANTEAFFGQGTRLTVV.

The chain couples TRBV7-2 to TRBJ2-1, with a possible D match to TRBD2 (5 bases). This CDR3 is 15 amino acids long. In germline, CDR1 is SGHTA, CDR2 FQGNSA. Between the trimmed V and J ends, which lost 1 base and 10 bases, there was a span of 17 bases. In nucleotides, the CDR3 is TGTGCCAGCAGCTTAGGCGGAGGCGTTGGGTGGGAGCAGTTCTTC. This sequence encodes CASSLGGGVGWEQFF.

The V and J genes are TRBV6-1 and TRBJ2-7, with D hard to call. This CDR3 contains 13 residues. Germline lookup yields CDR1 MNHNS and CDR2 SASEGT. With 8 bases removed from V and 3 bases from J, the gap between germline ends came to 14 bases. The DNA of the CDR3 is TGTGCCAGCGGAAGGGCCCCTAACTACGAGCAGTACTTC. It encodes CASGRAPNYEQYF.

V gene TRBV6-1 combines with J gene TRBJ2-5; TRBD1 agrees at 7 bases. V shed 0 bases and J 5 bases; nucleotides not matched to a gene: 6. Germline V gene sequence: CDR1 MNHNS, CDR2 SASEGT. The length of the CDR3 is 15 residues. As DNA, the CDR3 is TGTGCCAGCAGTGAAGCGCTAGGGGGCTGGGAGACCCAGTACTTC. This gives the protein CASSEALGGWETQYF.

The chain uses TRBV19 and TRBJ2-3; D uncertain. The CDR3 is made up of 13 amino acids. Per germline, CDR1 LNHDA and CDR2 SQIVND (reference sequence). The V gene lost 1 base and the J gene lost 6 bases, with 8 bases spanning the gap. CDR3 in amino acids: CASSIGNEDTQYF. In nucleotides, the CDR3 is TGTGCCAGTAGTATAGGGAATGAGGATACGCAGTATTTT.

V is TRBV4-2 and J is TRBJ2-7; 7 positions agree with TRBD1. This CDR3 has 17 residues. With V trimmed by 1 base and J by 7 bases, 16 bases remained unmatched. Germline CDR1 is LGHNA and CDR2 is YNFKEQ. The CDR3 region is CASSQGTGDRPDLEQYF. The CDR3 DNA follows: TGTGCCAGCAGCCAAGGGACAGGTGATCGTCCTGACCTAGAGCAGTACTTC.

This chain uses TRBV29-1 with TRBJ2-3, with a weak D call TRBD1 (6 bases). V was shortened by 0 bases and J by 5 bases, with 18 bases between the two germline ends. CDR1 and CDR2 from the germline V gene are SQVTM and ANQGSEA. The CDR3 runs 16 residues. The CDR3 spells CSVEELVQPRGDTQYF. As DNA, the CDR3 is TGCAGCGTTGAAGAGCTGGTCCAGCCCAGGGGAGATACGCAGTATTTT.

This chain uses TRBV18 with TRBJ1-2, with D maybe TRBD1 (6 bases). Per the germline V gene, CDR1 is KGHSH and CDR2 is LQKENI. The CDR3 spans 15 residues. The germline V and J ends were trimmed by 3 bases and 3 bases, with 14 bases remaining between them. The CDR3 DNA follows: TGTGCCAGCTCACCCGCGGCAGGGGACGACTATGGCTACACCTTC. Protein: CASSPAAGDDYGYTF. The full variable domain, in which reference TRBV18 and TRBJ1-2 provide the parts outside the CDR3, is NAGVMQNPRHLVRRRGQEARLRCSPMKGHSHVYWYRQLPEEGLKFMVYLQKENIIDESGMPKERFSAEFPKEGPSILRIQQVVRGDSAAYFCASSPAAGDDYGYTFGSGTRLTVV.

The chain has TRBV18 and TRBJ2-2, with unresolved D. Germline V gene lookup returns CDR1 KGHSH and CDR2 LQKENI. The V end lost 2 bases, the J end lost 1 base, and 8 bases lay between the germline ends. The CDR3 spans 15 residues. The CDR3 loop reads CASSPSVLNTGELFF. DNA for the CDR3: TGTGCCAGCTCACCATCGGTTTTGAACACCGGGGAGCTGTTTTTT.

V is TRBV5-1 and J is TRBJ2-1; the D is unclear. Germline CDR1 is SGHRS and CDR2 is YFSETQ. The ends were cut back, 3 bases at V and 3 bases at J, with 7 bases in the middle. There are 13 residues in the CDR3. CDR3 sequence: CASSSASYNEQFF. The DNA for the CDR3 is TGCGCCAGCAGCTCGGCCAGCTACAATGAGCAGTTCTTC.

V and J are TRBV7-2 and TRBJ2-7; D possibly corresponds to TRBD2 (6 bases). Trimming cost V 1 base and J 4 bases, with 14 bases left between them. This CDR3 region has 15 residues. Germline CDR1 and CDR2: SGHTA and FQGNSA. The DNA of the CDR3 is TGTGCCAGCAGCTTAGTAGGTAGCGGCCCGTACGAGCAGTACTTC. This gives the protein CASSLVGSGPYEQYF.

The rearrangement links TRBV30 to TRBJ2-2; tentative D call: TRBD2 (6 bases). The V gene lost 4 bases and the J gene lost 0 bases, with 12 bases spanning the gap. The CDR3 covers 15 residues. The germline V gene has CDR1 GTSNPN and CDR2 SVGIG (reference sequence). CDR3 amino acids: CAWKEAGTNTGELFF. The DNA of the CDR3 is TGTGCCTGGAAAGAAGCGGGCACGAACACCGGGGAGCTGTTTTTT.

This chain uses TRBV28 with TRBJ2-5, with D uncertain. The CDR3 runs to 15 residues. CDR1 is MDHEN and CDR2 is SYDVKM in the germline V gene. The germline V and J ends were trimmed by 3 bases and 1 base, with 12 bases remaining between them. CDR3 in amino acids: CASSFSDPGQETQYF. In nucleotides, the CDR3 is TGTGCCAGCAGTTTTTCCGACCCTGGCCAAGAGACCCAGTACTTC.

The V and J genes are TRBV7-2 and TRBJ1-6; tentatively, D is TRBD1 (6 bases). The CDR3 is made up of 19 amino acids. Per germline, CDR1 SGHTA and CDR2 FQGNSA. V was pared by 1 base and J by 8 bases, with 24 bases between. The CDR3 here is CASSLGPQRTAGRHSPLHF. CDR3 bases: TGTGCCAGCAGCTTAGGGCCCCAACGGACAGCCGGGCGTCATTCACCCCTCCACTTT.

The chain carries TRBV2 and TRBJ2-3; tentative D call: TRBD1 (6 bases). Trimming took off 3 bases at V and 9 bases at J, with 10 bases between the two ends. The CDR3 has 12 residues. Germline lookup yields CDR1 SNHLY and CDR2 FYNNEI. CDR3 nucleotide sequence: TGTGCCAGCAGTGATGGGACACCAACGCAGTATTTT. This sequence encodes CASSDGTPTQYF. Full variable domain (remainder filled in from reference TRBV2 and TRBJ2-3): EPEVTQTPSHQVTQMGQEVILRCVPISNHLYFYWYRQILGQKVEFLVSFYNNEISEKSEIFDDQFSVERPDGSNFTLKIRSTKLEDSAMYFCASSDGTPTQYFGPGTRLTVL.

The V call is TRBV6-4, the J call TRBJ1-5, with 11 positions matching TRBD1. With V trimmed by 6 bases and J by 6 bases, 7 bases remained unmatched. The CDR3 is 15 residues long. The germline V gene has CDR1 MRHNA and CDR2 SNTAGT. The CDR3 loop reads CASSLTGTGGQPQHF. The CDR3, as DNA: TGTGCCAGCAGCCTGACCGGGACAGGGGGTCAGCCCCAGCATTTT.